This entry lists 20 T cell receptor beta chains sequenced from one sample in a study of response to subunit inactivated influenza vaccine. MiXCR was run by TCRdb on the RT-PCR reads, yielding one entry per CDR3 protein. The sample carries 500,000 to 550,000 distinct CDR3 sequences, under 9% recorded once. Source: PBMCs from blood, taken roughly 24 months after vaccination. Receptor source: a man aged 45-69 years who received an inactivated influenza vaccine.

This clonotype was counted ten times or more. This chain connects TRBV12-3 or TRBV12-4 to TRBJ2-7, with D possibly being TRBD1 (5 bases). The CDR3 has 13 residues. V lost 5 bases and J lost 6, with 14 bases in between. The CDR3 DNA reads TGTGCCAGCAGTCTTTTCGATGGGGCCGAGCAGTACTTC. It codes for CASSLFDGAEQYF.

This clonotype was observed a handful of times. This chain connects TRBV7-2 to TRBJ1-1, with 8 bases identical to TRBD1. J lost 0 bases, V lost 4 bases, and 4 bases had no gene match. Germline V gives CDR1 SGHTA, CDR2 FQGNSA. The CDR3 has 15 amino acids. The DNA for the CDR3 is TGTGCCAGCAGCTGGGACAGGAGATTGAACACTGAAGCTTTCTTT. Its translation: CASSWDRRLNTEAFF. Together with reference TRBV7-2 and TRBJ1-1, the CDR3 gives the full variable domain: GAGVSQSPSNKVTEKGKDVELRCDPISGHTALYWYRQSLGQGLEFLIYFQGNSAPDKSGLPSDRFSAERTGGSVSTLTIQRTQQEDSAVYLCASSWDRRLNTEAFFGQGTRLTVV.

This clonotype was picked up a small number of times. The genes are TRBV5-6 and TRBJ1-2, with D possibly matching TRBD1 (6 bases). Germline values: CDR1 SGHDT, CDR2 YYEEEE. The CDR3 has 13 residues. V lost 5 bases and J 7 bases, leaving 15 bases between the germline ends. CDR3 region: CASRRSGALGYTF. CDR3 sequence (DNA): TGTGCCAGCAGACGATCAGGGGCACTTGGCTACACCTTC. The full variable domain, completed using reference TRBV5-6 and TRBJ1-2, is DAGVTQSPTHLIKTRGQQVTLRCSPKSGHDTVSWYQQALGQGPQFIFQYYEEEERQRGNFPDRFSGHQFPNYSSELNVNALLLGDSALYLCASRRSGALGYTFGSGTRLTVV.

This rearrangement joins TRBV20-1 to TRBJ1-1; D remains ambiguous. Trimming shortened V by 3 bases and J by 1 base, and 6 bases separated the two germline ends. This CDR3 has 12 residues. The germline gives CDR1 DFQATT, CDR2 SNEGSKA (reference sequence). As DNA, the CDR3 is TGCAGTGCTAGTCTCCCGAACACTGAAGCTTTCTTT. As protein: CSASLPNTEAFF.

The CDR3 DNA reads as TGTGCCAGCAGTTACATAGCGGGCACTGAAGCTTTCTTT. The encoded protein is CASSYIAGTEAFF. V usage is TRBV6-2 or TRBV6-3 and J usage is TRBJ1-1; no firm D call. Germline assignment: CDR1 MNHEY and CDR2 SVGEGT. V lost 2 bases and J 4 bases, leaving 8 bases between the germline ends. This CDR3 is built from 13 residues.

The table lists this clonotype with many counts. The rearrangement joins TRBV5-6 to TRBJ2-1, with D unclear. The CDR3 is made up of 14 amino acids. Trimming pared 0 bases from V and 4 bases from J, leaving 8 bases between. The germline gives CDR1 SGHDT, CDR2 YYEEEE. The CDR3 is CASSLVGQYNEQFF. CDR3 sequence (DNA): TGTGCCAGCAGCTTGGTAGGTCAGTACAATGAGCAGTTCTTC.

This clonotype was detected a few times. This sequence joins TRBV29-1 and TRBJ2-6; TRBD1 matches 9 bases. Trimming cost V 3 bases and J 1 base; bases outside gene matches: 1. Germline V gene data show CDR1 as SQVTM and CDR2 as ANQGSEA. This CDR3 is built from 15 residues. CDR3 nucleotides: TGCAGCGTTGAGGGACAGGGATCTGGGGCCAACGTCCTGACTTTC. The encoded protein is CSVEGQGSGANVLTF.

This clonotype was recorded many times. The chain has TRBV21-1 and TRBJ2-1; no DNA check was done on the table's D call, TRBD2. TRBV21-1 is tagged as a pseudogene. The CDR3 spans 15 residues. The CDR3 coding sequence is TGTGCCAGCAGCAAAGCAGACGGCCGGCGGGATGAGCAGTTCTTC. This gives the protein CASSKADGRRDEQFF.

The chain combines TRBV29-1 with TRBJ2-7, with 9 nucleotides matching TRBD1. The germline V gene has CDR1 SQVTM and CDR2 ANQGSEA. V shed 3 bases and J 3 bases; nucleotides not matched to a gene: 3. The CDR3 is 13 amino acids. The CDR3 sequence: CSVESGQGYEQYF. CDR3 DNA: TGCAGCGTTGAGTCGGGACAGGGCTACGAGCAGTACTTC.

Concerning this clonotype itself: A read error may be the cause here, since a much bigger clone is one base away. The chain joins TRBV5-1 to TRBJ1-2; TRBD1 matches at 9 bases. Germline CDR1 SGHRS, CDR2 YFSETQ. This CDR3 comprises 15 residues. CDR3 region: CASSFETGGKYDYTF. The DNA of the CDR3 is TGCGCCAGCAGCTTTGAGACAGGGGGAAAGTATGACTACACCTTC.

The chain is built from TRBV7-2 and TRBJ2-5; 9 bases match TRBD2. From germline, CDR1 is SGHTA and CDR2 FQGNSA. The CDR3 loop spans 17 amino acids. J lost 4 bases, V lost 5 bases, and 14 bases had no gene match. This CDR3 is CASSRNSGSWVGETQYF. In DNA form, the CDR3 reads TGTGCCAGCAGCCGAAATAGCGGGAGTTGGGTAGGAGAGACCCAGTACTTC.

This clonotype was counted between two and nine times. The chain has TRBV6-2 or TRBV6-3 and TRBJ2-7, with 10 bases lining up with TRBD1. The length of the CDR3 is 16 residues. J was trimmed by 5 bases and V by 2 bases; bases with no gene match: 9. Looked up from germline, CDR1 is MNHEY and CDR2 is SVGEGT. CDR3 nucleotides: TGTGCCAGCAGTTACACCCGAGGGACAGGGGAGCACGAGCAGTACTTC. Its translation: CASSYTRGTGEHEQYF.

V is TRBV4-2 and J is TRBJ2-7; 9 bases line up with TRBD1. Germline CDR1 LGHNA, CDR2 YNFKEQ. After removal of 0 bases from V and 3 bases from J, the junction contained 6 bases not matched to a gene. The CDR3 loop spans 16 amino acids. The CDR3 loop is CASSQDYGTGHYEQYF. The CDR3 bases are TGTGCCAGCAGCCAAGATTATGGGACAGGGCACTACGAGCAGTACTTC.

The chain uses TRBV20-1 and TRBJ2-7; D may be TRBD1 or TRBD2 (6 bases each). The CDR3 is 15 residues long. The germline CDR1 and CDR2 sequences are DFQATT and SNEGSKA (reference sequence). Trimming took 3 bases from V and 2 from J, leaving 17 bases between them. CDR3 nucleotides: TGCAGTGCTAGGGGAATGGGGGGCAACCCCTACGAGCAGTACTTC. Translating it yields CSARGMGGNPYEQYF.

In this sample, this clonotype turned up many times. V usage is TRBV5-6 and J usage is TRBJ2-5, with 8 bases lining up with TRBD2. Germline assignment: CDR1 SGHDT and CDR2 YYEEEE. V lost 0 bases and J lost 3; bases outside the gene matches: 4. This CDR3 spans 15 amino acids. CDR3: CASSLVGTREETQYF. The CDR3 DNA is TGTGCCAGCAGCTTGGTTGGGACTAGAGAAGAGACCCAGTACTTC.

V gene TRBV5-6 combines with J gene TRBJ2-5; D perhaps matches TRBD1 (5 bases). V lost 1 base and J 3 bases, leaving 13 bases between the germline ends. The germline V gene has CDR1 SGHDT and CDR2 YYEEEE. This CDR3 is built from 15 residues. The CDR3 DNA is TGTGCCAGCAGCTTGTATGGACACCGAAAAGAGACCCAGTACTTC. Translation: CASSLYGHRKETQYF.

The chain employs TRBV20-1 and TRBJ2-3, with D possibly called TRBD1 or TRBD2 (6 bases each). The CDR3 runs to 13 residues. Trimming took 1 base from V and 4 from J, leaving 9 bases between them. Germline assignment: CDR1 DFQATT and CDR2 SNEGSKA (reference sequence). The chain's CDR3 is CSARVGGSDTQYF. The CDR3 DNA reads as TGCAGTGCTAGAGTAGGGGGGTCAGATACGCAGTATTTT.

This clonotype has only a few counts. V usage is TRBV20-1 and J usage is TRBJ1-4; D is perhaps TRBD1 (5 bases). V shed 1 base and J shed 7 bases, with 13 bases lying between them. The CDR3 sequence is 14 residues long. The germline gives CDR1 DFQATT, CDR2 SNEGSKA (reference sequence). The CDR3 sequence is CSARVWGGVEKLFF. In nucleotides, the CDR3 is TGCAGTGCTAGAGTTTGGGGCGGGGTTGAAAAACTGTTTTTT.

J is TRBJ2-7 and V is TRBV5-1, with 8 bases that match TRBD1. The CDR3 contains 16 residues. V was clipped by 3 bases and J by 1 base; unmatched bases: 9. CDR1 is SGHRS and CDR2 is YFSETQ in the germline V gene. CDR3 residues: CASSSNPRGRSYEQYF. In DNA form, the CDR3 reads TGCGCCAGCAGCTCTAACCCCAGGGGGCGTTCCTACGAGCAGTACTTC.

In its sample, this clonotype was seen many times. The CDR3 nucleotides read TGTGCCACCAGCAGACAGGGCGGTTTAAGGGGAAACACCATATATTTT. As protein: CATSRQGGLRGNTIYF. The genes are TRBV15 and TRBJ1-3; D may be TRBD1 (5 bases). The CDR3 spans 16 residues. Germline V lookup: CDR1 LNHNV, CDR2 YYDKDF (reference sequence). V lost 2 bases and J 4 bases, leaving 15 bases between the germline ends.